A selection of T cell receptor beta chains follows, all from one sample in a study of shared clonotypes between healthy human individuals. Only in-frame clones appear in the TCRdb table, and some are missing; sequencing was by immunoSEQ multiplex PCR. The profile covers around 2,000,000 clones, with just under 95% appearing a single time and under 1.5% taken by the ten largest. The sample was naive CD8+ T cells sorted from blood. Every receptor here comes from a man younger than 30 in good health. Both conserved end residues are part of each CDR3. Each record gives: V gene, J gene, D gene, clone size, CDR3 protein, CDR3 DNA. D genes are given only for firm matches. Not all rows give a size; the values are once, few, many and, for expanded clones, a class.

TRBV9	TRBJ2-7	TRBD2	-	CASSPGQRGYEQYF	TGTGCCAGCAGCCCAGGCCAGCGGGGCTACGAGCAGTACTTC
TRBV2	TRBJ2-1	TRBD2	-	CASRLSLTSGHTSSYNEQFF	TGTGCCAGCAGGCTCAGCTTGACTAGCGGCCATACTAGCTCCTACAATGAGCAGTTCTTC
TRBV7-9	TRBJ1-1	TRBD1	-	CASSLDRDSKFYTEAFF	TGTGCCAGCAGCTTAGACCGGGACAGCAAATTTTACACTGAAGCTTTCTTT
TRBV9	TRBJ2-5	TRBD2	-	CASSQIAGGVLETQYF	TGTGCCAGCAGCCAAATAGCGGGAGGGGTTTTGGAGACCCAGTACTTC
TRBV7-8	TRBJ2-1	-	-	CASSLEEDSRNEQFF	TGTGCCAGCAGCTTAGAGGAGGACAGCCGAAATGAGCAGTTCTTC
TRBV10-1	TRBJ1-1	TRBD1	-	CASTRDRGDTEAFF	TGCGCCAGCACCCGGGACAGGGGGGACACTGAAGCTTTCTTT
TRBV2	TRBJ1-4	TRBD1	-	CASRRDSSLSNEKLFF	TGTGCCAGCAGGCGGGACAGCAGCCTCTCTAATGAAAAACTGTTTTTT
TRBV7-2	TRBJ2-1	TRBD2	-	CASSPPSGANNEQFF	TGTGCCAGCAGCCCTCCTAGCGGGGCAAACAATGAGCAGTTCTTC
TRBV27	TRBJ1-1	-	-	CASRVSRAFGNTEAFF	TGTGCCAGCAGAGTATCGAGGGCCTTCGGTAACACTGAAGCTTTCTTT
TRBV5-4	TRBJ2-2	-	few	CASSFSTGELFF	TGTGCCAGCAGCTTCAGCACCGGGGAGCTGTTTTTT
TRBV28	TRBJ1-2	-	-	CASSFSGGYYGYTF	TGTGCCAGCAGTTTCTCGGGGGGGTACTATGGCTACACCTTC
TRBV28	TRBJ1-5	-	once	CASSFWRMDNQPQHF	TGTGCCAGCAGTTTCTGGCGGATGGACAATCAGCCCCAGCATTTT
TRBV7-2	TRBJ1-5	-	-	CASSLQGFNQPQHF	TGTGCCAGCAGCTTACAGGGTTTCAATCAGCCCCAGCATTTT
TRBV27	TRBJ2-7	TRBD2	-	CASSPPKGLAGLYEQYF	TGTGCCAGCAGTCCTCCCAAGGGGCTAGCGGGTCTCTACGAGCAGTACTTC
TRBV19	TRBJ1-5	-	few	CASRPGEDRNQPQHF	TGTGCCAGTAGGCCCGGGGAGGACCGCAATCAGCCCCAGCATTTT
TRBV7-6	TRBJ2-7	TRBD1	-	CASSAGQGPSYEQYF	TGTGCCAGCAGCGCCGGACAGGGCCCCTCCTACGAGCAGTACTTC
TRBV28	TRBJ2-7	TRBD1	-	CATRDSGSYEQYF	TGTGCCACCCGGGACAGTGGTTCCTACGAGCAGTACTTC
TRBV5-1	TRBJ2-7	TRBD2	-	CASSLEIAGAPEQYF	TGCGCCAGCAGCTTGGAAATAGCGGGAGCACCCGAGCAGTACTTC
TRBV28	TRBJ2-7	TRBD1	-	CASSEGQGGIGEQYF	TGTGCCAGCAGCGAAGGACAGGGGGGTATCGGCGAGCAGTACTTC
TRBV10-2	TRBJ2-2	TRBD2	-	CASSDTSGKVGELFF	TGCGCCAGCAGTGACACTAGCGGGAAAGTCGGGGAGCTGTTTTTT
TRBV10-3	TRBJ2-5	TRBD1	-	CAISSGTGGWQETQYF	TGTGCCATCAGTTCCGGGACAGGGGGCTGGCAAGAGACCCAGTACTTC
TRBV27	TRBJ2-1	TRBD2	-	CASRIAGINEQFF	TGTGCCAGCAGAATAGCGGGAATCAATGAGCAGTTCTTC
TRBV21-1	TRBJ2-3	-	-	CASLYGGERADTQYF	TGTGCCAGTCTATACGGGGGGGAGCGGGCAGATACGCAGTATTTT
TRBV19	TRBJ1-2	-	once	CASTGGHDGYTF	TGTGCCAGCACTGGGGGACATGATGGCTACACCTTC
TRBV5-4	TRBJ1-2	-	-	CASSLELMQGGYTF	TGTGCCAGCAGTCTGGAATTAATGCAGGGTGGCTACACCTTC
TRBV27	TRBJ2-5	TRBD1	-	CASSLMGPDRYQETQYF	TGTGCCAGCAGCCTTATGGGTCCGGACAGGTACCAAGAGACCCAGTACTTC
TRBV7-8	TRBJ2-7	TRBD1	-	CASSLSSTGMLEQYF	TGTGCCAGCAGCTTATCGTCGACAGGGATGCTCGAGCAGTACTTC
TRBV7-6	TRBJ2-3	-	-	CASSLATWGTDTQYF	TGTGCCAGCAGCTTGGCGACCTGGGGTACAGATACGCAGTATTTT
TRBV7-2	TRBJ2-1	TRBD2	-	CASSETSGAYNEQFF	TGTGCCAGCAGCGAAACTAGCGGTGCCTACAATGAGCAGTTCTTC
TRBV5-1	TRBJ2-5	-	-	CASSFGLGGLGETQYF	TGCGCCAGCAGCTTTGGGCTGGGTGGGCTCGGAGAGACCCAGTACTTC
TRBV19	TRBJ1-5	TRBD1	once	CASRTALTGVNQPQHF	TGTGCCAGCCGGACGGCCCTGACAGGGGTCAATCAGCCCCAGCATTTT